Below are 24 T cell receptor beta chains sequenced from a single sample in a study of blood T cell repertoires in COVID-19. The protocol was immunoSEQ multiplex PCR, while the TCRdb copy is restricted to in-frame clones and leaves out a portion. The repertoire holds 120,000 to 150,000 clones, with 70% to 90% as singletons. The sample was peripheral blood. These receptors originate from a woman in her thirties or forties with active or convalescent COVID-19.

The V gene is TRBV6-1, the J gene TRBJ2-7; 7 nucleotides agree with TRBD1. The CDR3 loop spans 12 amino acids. Unmatched junction bases numbered 8, after V lost 10 bases and J lost 5 bases. The germline CDR1 and CDR2 sequences are MNHNS and SASEGT. DNA for the CDR3: TGTGCCACCGCTGACAGGGAGCACGAGCAGTACTTC. It encodes CATADREHEQYF.

This clone appeared a few times. The chain has TRBV10-3 and TRBJ2-7; 10 bases line up with TRBD2. The germline V gene has CDR1 ENHRY and CDR2 SYGVKD. The CDR3 has 15 residues. The V segment lost 4 bases and the J segment 3 bases; nucleotides outside the gene matches: 6. The chain's CDR3 is CAISGRTSGLYEQYF. In DNA form, the CDR3 reads TGTGCCATCAGTGGACGGACTAGCGGCCTCTACGAGCAGTACTTC.

The rearrangement uses TRBV6-5 and TRBJ1-2, with 7 bases lining up with TRBD1. Trimming took 4 bases from V and 4 from J; bases not matched to a gene: 3. Germline CDR1 is MNHEY and CDR2 is SVGAGI. CDR3 length: 13 amino acids. CDR3 nucleotides: TGTGCCAGCAGTTCCACAGGGGTCTATGGCTACACCTTC. Its protein is CASSSTGVYGYTF.

The gene calls are TRBV5-1 and TRBJ1-1, with D hard to call. Germline V gene sequence: CDR1 SGHRS, CDR2 YFSETQ. Trimming removed 0 bases at V and 1 base at J, with 7 bases between. The CDR3 totals 14 residues. CDR3 nucleotides: TGCGCCAGCAGCTTGGATCGGGGGAACACTGAAGCTTTCTTT. Its protein product is CASSLDRGNTEAFF.

This rearrangement joins TRBV7-2 to TRBJ1-4, with 7 bases matching TRBD1. Germline V gene data show CDR1 as SGHTA and CDR2 as FQGNSA. J was trimmed by 11 bases and V by 1 base; bases with no gene match: 10. The CDR3 runs to 15 residues. DNA of the CDR3: TGTGCCAGCAGCTTAGGAGGGACAGCGCCCCAGAAACTGTTTTTT. Its protein product is CASSLGGTAPQKLFF. The variable domain in full, completed from reference TRBV7-2 and TRBJ1-4, reads GAGVSQSPSNKVTEKGKDVELRCDPISGHTALYWYRQSLGQGLEFLIYFQGNSAPDKSGLPSDRFSAERTGGSVSTLTIQRTQQEDSAVYLCASSLGGTAPQKLFFGSGTQLSVL.

The J gene is TRBJ2-1, the V gene TRBV11-2, with TRBD2 matching 7 bases. Germline loops: CDR1 SGHAT, CDR2 FQNNGV. V shed 3 bases, J shed 8 bases, and the junction held 7 bases outside the gene matches. The CDR3 has 14 residues. DNA of the CDR3: TGTGCCAGCAGCTTTCAGCGGGGACGAGATGAGCAGTTCTTC. The encoded protein is CASSFQRGRDEQFF.

CDR3 in DNA: TGTGCCAGCAGCTTGGGGGGGACAGGGGGTTCAAAACTGTTTTTT. Its protein is CASSLGGTGGSKLFF. The chain couples TRBV5-4 to TRBJ1-4; 11 positions match TRBD1. V shed 0 bases and J 10 bases; nucleotides not matched to a gene: 5. CDR1 and CDR2 from the germline V gene are SGHNT and YYREEE (reference sequence). This CDR3 comprises 15 residues. Drawing the rest from reference TRBV5-4 and TRBJ1-4, the complete variable domain is ETGVTQSPTHLIKTRGQQVTLRCSSQSGHNTVSWYQQALGQGPQFIFQYYREEENGRGNFPPRFSGLQFPNYSSELNVNALELDDSALYLCASSLGGTGGSKLFFGSGTQLSVL.

This chain connects TRBV28 to TRBJ2-5; 7 bases map to TRBD1. The CDR3 has 14 residues. Germline CDR1 is MDHEN and CDR2 is SYDVKM. V was pared by 4 bases and J by 1 base, with 3 bases of the junction left unmatched. In nucleotides, the CDR3 is TGTGCCAGCAGTTCATACAGGGGCCAAGAGACCCAGTACTTC. It yields the protein CASSSYRGQETQYF.

The chain combines TRBV7-9 with TRBJ2-1; 9 bases match TRBD1. The CDR3 runs to 17 residues. The V and J ends lost 5 bases and 4 bases, in that order; junction bases with no gene match: 12. Germline CDR1 reads SEHNR; CDR2 reads FQNEAQ (reference sequence). This CDR3 is CASSPRRTGEPYNEQFF. CDR3 sequence (DNA): TGTGCCAGCAGCCCCCGGAGGACAGGGGAGCCATACAATGAGCAGTTCTTC.

The chain is built from TRBV6-5 and TRBJ1-6; no clear D. V gave up 6 bases and J gave up 10 bases, with 10 bases separating them. The germline CDR1 and CDR2 sequences are MNHEY and SVGAGI. CDR3 length equals 12 residues. CDR3 residues: CASSSTVSPLHF. The CDR3 DNA reads TGTGCCAGCAGCTCAACGGTGTCACCCCTCCACTTT.

The chain employs TRBV3-1 (or the pseudogene TRBV3-2) and TRBJ1-6; 7 bases are shared with TRBD1. With V trimmed by 3 bases and J by 5 bases, 1 base remained unmatched. CDR3 length: 14 residues. Per germline, CDR1 LGHDT and CDR2 YNNKEL (reference sequence). The CDR3 coding sequence is TGTGCCAGCAGCCAGGGACAGAATAATTCACCCCTCCACTTT. This codes for CASSQGQNNSPLHF.

The chain uses TRBV6-5 and TRBJ2-2; D is possibly TRBD1 (6 bases). The CDR3 spans 15 residues. Germline V gives CDR1 MNHEY, CDR2 SVGAGI. The V end lost 10 bases, the J end lost 4 bases, and 19 bases lay between the germline ends. CDR3 sequence reads: CATHSPGHFTGELFF. For the CDR3, the DNA is TGTGCCACACATTCCCCGGGACACTTCACCGGGGAGCTGTTTTTT.

This rearrangement joins TRBV6-6 to TRBJ1-2; perhaps TRBD1 as D (5 bases). Per germline, CDR1 MNHNY and CDR2 SVGAGI (reference sequence). The CDR3 totals 14 residues. V shed 6 bases and J shed 2 bases, with 13 bases lying between them. The CDR3, as DNA: TGTGCCAGCAGCCCCGGGGGGTTGAACTATGGCTACACCTTC. Amino acid sequence: CASSPGGLNYGYTF.

This chain links TRBV7-2 with TRBJ2-7, with 9 bases that match TRBD2. Looked up from germline, CDR1 is SGHTA and CDR2 is FQGNSA. CDR3 size: 15 residues. Trimming took 1 base from V and 2 from J; bases not matched to a gene: 3. CDR3 loop: CASSLGSGGPYEQYF. The DNA of the CDR3 is TGTGCCAGCAGCTTAGGTAGCGGGGGACCCTACGAGCAGTACTTC.

The V call is TRBV19, the J call TRBJ2-7; 9 bases align to TRBD2. The length of the CDR3 is 16 residues. J lost 0 bases, V lost 2 bases, and 5 bases had no gene match. CDR1 and CDR2 from the germline V gene are LNHDA and SQIVND (reference sequence). The DNA of the CDR3 is TGTGCCAGTAGTATATTAGCGGGAGAGAGCTCCTACGAGCAGTACTTC. Translating gives CASSILAGESSYEQYF.

The V gene is TRBV5-1, the J gene TRBJ1-3, with TRBD1 identical over 8 bases. The CDR3 extends over 15 amino acids. Germline CDR1 SGHRS, CDR2 YFSETQ. Germline trimming cut 4 bases from V and 0 bases from J; bases unmatched to any gene: 3. The CDR3 region is CASSQTGGSGNTIYF. CDR3 nucleotide sequence: TGCGCCAGCAGCCAAACAGGGGGCTCTGGAAACACCATATATTTT.

The rearrangement uses TRBV7-9 and TRBJ1-3; D uncertain. Trimming left V 3 bases short and J 7 bases short, with 7 bases between. CDR1 is SEHNR and CDR2 is FQNEAQ in the germline V gene (reference sequence). CDR3 length: 12 amino acids. DNA of the CDR3: TGTGCCAGCAGCTTGGAGAGCAACACCATATATTTT. This sequence encodes CASSLESNTIYF.

V usage is TRBV2 and J usage is TRBJ2-7, with 8 bases identical to TRBD1. Germline values: CDR1 SNHLY, CDR2 FYNNEI. The CDR3 is 14 amino acids. Trimming took 0 bases from V and 2 from J; bases not matched to a gene: 0. This CDR3 is CASSEATGAYEQYF. CDR3 DNA sequence: TGTGCCAGCAGTGAAGCGACAGGGGCCTACGAGCAGTACTTC.

The J gene is TRBJ2-1, the V gene TRBV7-2; 11 bases agree with TRBD2. The CDR3 totals 18 residues. Trimming at V came to 2 bases and at J to 2 bases, leaving 8 bases not matched to a gene. Looked up from germline, CDR1 is SGHTA and CDR2 is FQGNSA. The CDR3 sequence: CASSLSLTSGVAYNEQFF. CDR3 coding DNA: TGTGCCAGCAGCTTATCGCTGACTAGCGGGGTAGCCTACAATGAGCAGTTCTTC.

The CDR3 DNA is TGTGCCAGCAGCGCCCGACAGAACACTGAAGCTTTCTTT. Translated: CASSARQNTEAFF. The chain joins TRBV9 to TRBJ1-1, with D hard to call. V lost 3 bases, J lost 1 base, and 7 bases lay in between. Germline V gene data show CDR1 as SGDLS and CDR2 as YYNGEE. The CDR3 covers 13 residues.

The chain employs TRBV2 and TRBJ2-3; the match to TRBD2 covers 9 bases. Germline V lookup: CDR1 SNHLY, CDR2 FYNNEI. This CDR3 comprises 14 residues. V was clipped by 10 bases and J by 6 bases; unmatched bases: 11. CDR3 in DNA: TGTGCCACCAATACCGGGACTAGCCCCGATACGCAGTATTTT. Translated, it gives CATNTGTSPDTQYF.

The rearrangement uses TRBV6-5 and TRBJ2-5; the D gene is possibly TRBD1 (6 bases). This CDR3 region has 15 residues. V was trimmed by 0 bases and J by 5 bases, leaving 13 bases between them. Per the germline V gene, CDR1 is MNHEY and CDR2 is SVGAGI. CDR3 nucleotide sequence: TGTGCCAGCAGTTACTCGAGTCACAGGGCCGAGACCCAGTACTTC. Encoded protein: CASSYSSHRAETQYF.

The chain is built from TRBV11-2 and TRBJ1-1; D uncertain. The CDR3 contains 15 residues. V shed 1 base and J shed 1 base, with 10 bases lying between them. Germline V CDR1 and CDR2: SGHAT, FQNNGV. CDR3 in amino acids: CASSLVGLENTEAFF. The CDR3, as DNA: TGTGCCAGCAGCTTAGTTGGGCTCGAGAACACTGAAGCTTTCTTT.

The chain uses TRBV6-5 and TRBJ2-2; D is unclear. The CDR3 has 15 amino acids. Trimming removed 2 bases from V and 2 bases from J, with 9 bases in between. Germline V gives CDR1 MNHEY, CDR2 SVGAGI. CDR3 sequence reads: CASSYGQPNTGELFF. CDR3 coding DNA: TGTGCCAGCAGTTACGGGCAGCCAAACACCGGGGAGCTGTTTTTT.